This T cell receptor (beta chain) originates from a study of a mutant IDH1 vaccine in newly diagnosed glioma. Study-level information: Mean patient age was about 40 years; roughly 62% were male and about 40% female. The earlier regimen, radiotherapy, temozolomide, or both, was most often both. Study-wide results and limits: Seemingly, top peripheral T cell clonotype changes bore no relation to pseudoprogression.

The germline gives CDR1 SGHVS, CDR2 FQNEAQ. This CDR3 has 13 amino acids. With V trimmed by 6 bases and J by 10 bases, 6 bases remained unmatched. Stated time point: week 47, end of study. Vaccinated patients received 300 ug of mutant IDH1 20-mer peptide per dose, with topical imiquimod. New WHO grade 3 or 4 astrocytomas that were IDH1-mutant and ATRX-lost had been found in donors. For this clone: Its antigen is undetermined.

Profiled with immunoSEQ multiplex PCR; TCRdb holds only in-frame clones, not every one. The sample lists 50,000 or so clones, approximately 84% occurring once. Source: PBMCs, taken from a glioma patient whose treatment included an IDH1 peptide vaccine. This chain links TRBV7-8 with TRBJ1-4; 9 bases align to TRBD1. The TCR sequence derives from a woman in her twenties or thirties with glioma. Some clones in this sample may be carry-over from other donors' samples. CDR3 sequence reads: CASSRAQGAKLFF. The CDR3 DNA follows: TGTGCCAGCAGTCGCGCACAGGGGGCAAAACTGTTTTTT.